In this sample, the clone carrying this T cell receptor beta chain turned up many times. The sample belongs to a study of molecular identifiers for immune sequencing clone quantification. TCRdb re-called the PCR reads with MiXCR, one entry per CDR3 protein. The sample records approximately 54,000 distinct CDR3 sequences, roughly a quarter being singletons. CDR3 length: 13 amino acids. V was pared by 0 bases and J by 3 bases, with 1 base of the junction left unmatched. CDR1 and CDR2 from the germline V gene are DFQATT and SNEGSKA (reference sequence). The V call is TRBV20-1, the J call TRBJ1-1; 7 nucleotides match TRBD1. The sequence was obtained from a human donor in good health. Some libraries in this study had Jurkat cell RNA spiked in. Sequenced sample: naive CD8+ T cells from blood, with Jurkat cell RNA spiked in. The subset was: FACS-sorted CD8+CD4-CCR7+CD45RA+ naive T cells. The CDR3 protein is CSARDTGDTEAFF. In DNA form, the CDR3 reads TGCAGTGCTAGAGACACAGGGGACACTGAAGCTTTCTTT.